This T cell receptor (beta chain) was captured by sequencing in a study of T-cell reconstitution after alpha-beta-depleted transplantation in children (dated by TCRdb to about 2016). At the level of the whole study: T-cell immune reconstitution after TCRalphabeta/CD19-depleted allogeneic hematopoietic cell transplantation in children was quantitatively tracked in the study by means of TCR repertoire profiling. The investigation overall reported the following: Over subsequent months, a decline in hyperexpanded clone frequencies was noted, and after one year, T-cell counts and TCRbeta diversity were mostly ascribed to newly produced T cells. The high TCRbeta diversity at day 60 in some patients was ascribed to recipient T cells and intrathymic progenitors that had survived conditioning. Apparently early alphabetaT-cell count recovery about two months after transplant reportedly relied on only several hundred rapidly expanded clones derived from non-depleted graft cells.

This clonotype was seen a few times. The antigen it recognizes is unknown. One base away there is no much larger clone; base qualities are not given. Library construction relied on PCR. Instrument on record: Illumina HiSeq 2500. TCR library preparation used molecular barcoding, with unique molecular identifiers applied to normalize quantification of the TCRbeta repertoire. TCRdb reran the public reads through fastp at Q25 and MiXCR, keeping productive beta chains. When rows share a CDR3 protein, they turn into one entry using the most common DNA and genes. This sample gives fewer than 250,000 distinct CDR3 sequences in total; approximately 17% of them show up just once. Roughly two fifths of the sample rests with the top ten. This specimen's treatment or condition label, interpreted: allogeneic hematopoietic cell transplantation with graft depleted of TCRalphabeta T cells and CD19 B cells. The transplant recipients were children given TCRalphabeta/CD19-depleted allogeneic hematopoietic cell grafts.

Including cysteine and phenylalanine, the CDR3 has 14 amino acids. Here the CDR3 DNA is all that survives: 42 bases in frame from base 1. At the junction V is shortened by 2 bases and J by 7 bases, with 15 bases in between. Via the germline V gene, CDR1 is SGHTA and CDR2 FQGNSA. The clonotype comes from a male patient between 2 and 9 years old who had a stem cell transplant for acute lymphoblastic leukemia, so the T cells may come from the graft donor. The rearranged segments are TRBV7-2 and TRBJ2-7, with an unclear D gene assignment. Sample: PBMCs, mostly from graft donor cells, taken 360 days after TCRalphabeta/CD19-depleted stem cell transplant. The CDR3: CASSLTFGVEEQYF. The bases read TGTGCCAGCAGCTTAACGTTTGGGGTTGAGGAGCAGTACTTC.